The 9 T cell receptor beta chains below come from one sample, sequenced in a study of CD8+CD57+ T cells in acquired aplastic anemia. Genomic DNA acted as the template from which TCR beta VDJ combination and CDR3 sequence profiling were carried out. TCRdb fed the reads into MiXCR, producing one record per CDR3 protein. The sample records about 98,000 distinct CDR3 sequences, around two thirds being singletons. All sequencing subjects had displayed CD8+CD57+ cell expansion on flow cytometry. The sequencing sample was made of sorted CD4+, CD8+, or CD8+CD57+ T cells (not recorded which) from PBMCs. The receptor set was obtained from a human donor with aplastic anemia.

This clonotype has only a few counts. J is TRBJ2-7 and V is TRBV7-2, with TRBD1 identical over 7 bases. Germline V gene sequence: CDR1 SGHTA, CDR2 FQGNSA. V dropped 5 bases and J dropped 2; count of bases not matched to a gene: 9. The CDR3 loop spans 15 amino acids. The CDR3 nucleotides are TGTGCCAGCAGCCCAAGGACAGGAGGCCCCTACGAGCAGTACTTC. Residues: CASSPRTGGPYEQYF.

This chain uses TRBV24-1 with TRBJ2-2; TRBD2 is a possible D gene (5 bases). Germline CDR1 reads KGHDR; CDR2 reads SFDVKD. The CDR3 runs to 14 residues. Trimming left V 3 bases short and J 7 bases short, with 11 bases between. CDR3 bases: TGTGCCACCAGTGATCAAACTAGGAACGGGGAGCTGTTTTTT. Its protein is CATSDQTRNGELFF.

This rearrangement joins TRBV7-3 to TRBJ1-1; perhaps TRBD1 as D (5 bases). The V gene lost 3 bases and the J gene lost 8 bases, with 13 bases spanning the gap. The CDR3 is 13 residues long. The germline gives CDR1 SGHTA, CDR2 FQGTGA. As DNA, the CDR3 is TGTGCCAGCAGCTTGGTCCAGGGTGGGGAAGCTTTCTTT. Its translation: CASSLVQGGEAFF.

Concerning this clonotype itself: Relative to the germline gene, one junction end is altered; a read error may explain this. This chain connects TRBV7-9 to TRBJ1-1, with no clear D. The CDR3 has 11 amino acids. CDR1 is SEHNR, CDR2 FQNEAQ, per germline (reference sequence). This CDR3 is CAGSSSTEAFF. The DNA for the CDR3 is TGTGCCGGCAGCTCTAGTACTGAAGCTTTCTTT.

This sequence joins TRBV7-2 and TRBJ2-7; TRBD1 aligns across 7 bases. The V segment lost 4 bases and the J segment 4 bases; nucleotides outside the gene matches: 1. The CDR3 contains 12 residues. Per the germline V gene, CDR1 is SGHTA and CDR2 is FQGNSA. The DNA of the CDR3 is TGTGCCAGCAGCTCACAGGGGTACGAGCAGTACTTC. It yields the protein CASSSQGYEQYF.

This clonotype was found once. The genes are TRBV2 and TRBJ2-7; possible D gene TRBD2, 5 bases. The CDR3 sequence is 14 residues long. Germline values: CDR1 SNHLY, CDR2 FYNNEI. Trimming took 7 bases from V and 3 from J, leaving 16 bases between them. Here the CDR3 reads CASIKKDGIYEQYF. CDR3 DNA: TGTGCCAGCATAAAAAAGGACGGGATCTACGAGCAGTACTTC.

The chain employs TRBV7-6 and TRBJ2-1; 8 positions agree with TRBD2. The CDR3 is made up of 15 amino acids. The V gene's germline CDR1 is SGHVS and CDR2 FNYEAQ. V lost 1 base to trimming and J lost 7 bases; unmatched junction nucleotides: 6. The CDR3 sequence: CASSLEAGEGNEQFF. CDR3 nucleotides: TGTGCCAGCAGCTTAGAAGCGGGAGAGGGGAATGAGCAGTTCTTC.

This chain uses TRBV5-1 with TRBJ2-3; a weak D match, TRBD2 (6 bases). CDR3 length: 14 amino acids. Per germline, CDR1 SGHRS and CDR2 YFSETQ. The germline V and J ends were trimmed by 2 bases and 2 bases, with 9 bases remaining between them. The CDR3 sequence: CASSFAGITDTQYF. In DNA form, the CDR3 reads TGCGCCAGCAGCTTCGCGGGGATCACAGATACGCAGTATTTT.

CDR3 DNA: TGTGCCAGCAGCTTGCCGGGACAAAACTATGGCTACACCTTC. Its protein product is CASSLPGQNYGYTF. The rearrangement uses TRBV5-8 and TRBJ1-2; weak D call: TRBD1 (6 bases). The CDR3 sequence is 14 residues long. In germline, CDR1 is SGHTS, CDR2 YDEGEE. The V end was cut by 1 base, the J end by 2 bases, with 9 bases between.